Following are 20 T cell receptor beta chains from one sample sequenced in a study of cytomegalovirus exposure and HLA in healthy donors. Amplification used 60 Vbeta primers and 13 Jbeta primers. Generated by immunoSEQ multiplex PCR, the TCRdb table keeps only in-frame clones and is missing some. In the table there are roughly 200,000 clones, nearly 80% of which are singletons. Material: PBMCs. The origin of the receptors is a female donor in good health and CMV-seronegative.

The genes are TRBV4-1 and TRBJ2-1, with D possibly being TRBD2 (5 bases). Germline lookup yields CDR1 MGHRA and CDR2 YSYEKL. Trimming removed 0 bases from V and 8 bases from J, with 11 bases in between. This CDR3 is built from 14 residues. The CDR3 is CASSQDGGFYEQFF. CDR3 nucleotide sequence: TGCGCCAGCAGCCAAGATGGAGGTTTTTATGAGCAGTTCTTC.

This chain uses TRBV29-1 with TRBJ1-1, with D possibly matching TRBD1 (5 bases). CDR3 length: 11 residues. The V end was cut by 2 bases, the J end by 5 bases, with 6 bases between. Germline values: CDR1 SQVTM, CDR2 ANQGSEA. The CDR3 nucleotides are TGCAGCGTTGAAACAGGTACTGAAGCTTTCTTT. Protein product: CSVETGTEAFF.

This clone has just a few counts. This chain uses TRBV7-2 with TRBJ2-3, with D possibly TRBD1 on 6 matching bases. The CDR3 length is 15 residues. V was pared by 5 bases and J by 1 base, with 13 bases between. Germline assignment: CDR1 SGHTA and CDR2 FQGNSA. The CDR3 sequence: CASSATGYGTDTQYF. As DNA, the CDR3 is TGTGCCAGCAGCGCCACAGGGTACGGCACAGATACGCAGTATTTT.

V is TRBV5-4 and J is TRBJ2-2; TRBD1 matches 7 bases. The germline V gene encodes CDR1 SGHNT and CDR2 YYREEE (reference sequence). The CDR3 has 15 amino acids. Trimming removed 2 bases from V and 7 bases from J; junction bases left unmatched: 8. CDR3 DNA sequence: TGTGCCAGCAGCTTCTCGAGGGGGCGAGTCGGGGAGCTGTTTTTT. It translates to CASSFSRGRVGELFF.

This clone appeared once. The rearrangement links TRBV11-3 to TRBJ2-1; D is perhaps TRBD2 (5 bases). Trimming left V 0 bases short and J 8 bases short, with 11 bases between. This CDR3 is 14 amino acids long. Germline loops: CDR1 SGHNT, CDR2 YENEEA. CDR3 residues: CASSLESGSDEQFF. The CDR3 DNA reads as TGTGCCAGCAGCTTAGAATCGGGGAGCGATGAGCAGTTCTTC.

The chain carries TRBV20-1 and TRBJ1-1, with unresolved D. V gave up 6 bases and J gave up 7 bases, with 12 bases separating them. CDR3 length: 11 amino acids. Germline CDR1 and CDR2: DFQATT and SNEGSKA (reference sequence). CDR3 region: CSAARVGEAFF. CDR3 bases: TGCAGTGCAGCTCGGGTCGGTGAAGCTTTCTTT.

This clone appeared a single time. This rearrangement joins TRBV7-9 to TRBJ1-1; D is uncertain. This CDR3 contains 12 residues. Germline V CDR1 and CDR2: SEHNR, FQNEAQ (reference sequence). Trimming stripped 6 bases from V and 5 bases from J, with 10 bases between. This CDR3 reads CASSRERTEAFF. In nucleotides, the CDR3 is TGTGCCAGCAGTCGGGAGAGGACTGAAGCTTTCTTT.

The chain employs TRBV23-1 and TRBJ2-1; tentative D call: TRBD1 (5 bases). TRBV23-1 is identified as an open reading frame with a role that is uncertain. V was trimmed by 0 bases and J by 4 bases, leaving 13 bases between them. CDR3 length equals 16 residues. CDR3 nucleotides: TGCGCCAGCAGTCAATCGAACCTCAGGGCTTACAATGAGCAGTTCTTC. Its translation is CASSQSNLRAYNEQFF.

The gene calls are TRBV5-1 and TRBJ1-3, with 10 nucleotides matching TRBD1. Germline CDR1 SGHRS, CDR2 YFSETQ. This CDR3 is built from 16 residues. Trimming removed 3 bases from V and 0 bases from J; junction bases left unmatched: 3. CDR3 DNA: TGCGCCAGCAGCTGGACAGGGGGGATCTCTGGAAACACCATATATTTT. Amino acid sequence: CASSWTGGISGNTIYF.

This clone has just a few counts. The V gene is TRBV5-5, the J gene TRBJ2-7; D not resolved. Deletions cut 4 bases from V and 2 bases from J, with 13 bases between. Germline V gene sequence: CDR1 SGHKS, CDR2 YYEKEE (reference sequence). The CDR3 totals 14 residues. CDR3 sequence: CASSPVGGPYEQYF. CDR3 coding DNA: TGTGCCAGCAGCCCGGTCGGCGGCCCCTACGAGCAGTACTTC. The full variable domain, in which reference TRBV5-5 and TRBJ2-7 provide the parts outside the CDR3, is DAGVTQSPTHLIKTRGQQVTLRCSPISGHKSVSWYQQVLGQGPQFIFQYYEKEERGRGNFPDRFSARQFPNYSSELNVNALLLGDSALYLCASSPVGGPYEQYFGPGTRLTVT.

The chain employs TRBV6-6 and TRBJ2-5; 10 bases agree with TRBD1. V shed 6 bases and J 5 bases; nucleotides not matched to a gene: 9. CDR1 and CDR2 from the germline V gene are MNHNY and SVGAGI (reference sequence). This CDR3 spans 15 amino acids. The CDR3 nucleotides are TGTGCCAGCAGCCGTGACAGGGGGCCGAGGGAGACCCAGTACTTC. Translating gives CASSRDRGPRETQYF.

This clone appeared a single time. This chain joins TRBV2 and TRBJ2-7; 8 bases match TRBD2. V was pared by 1 base and J by 3 bases, with 5 bases of the junction left unmatched. The CDR3 loop spans 15 amino acids. CDR1 and CDR2 from the germline V gene are SNHLY and FYNNEI. CDR3 residues: CASSEEVAGNYEQYF. The CDR3 bases are TGTGCCAGCAGTGAAGAGGTAGCGGGGAACTACGAGCAGTACTTC.

V is TRBV19 and J is TRBJ1-4, with 10 bases fitting TRBD1. The V gene end was trimmed by 6 bases and the J gene end by 3 bases; junction bases not matched to a gene: 7. This CDR3 is 16 amino acids long. Germline V gives CDR1 LNHDA, CDR2 SQIVND (reference sequence). Written as DNA, the CDR3 is TGTGCCAGTAGGCGACAGGGGGCGACGGCTAATGAAAAACTGTTTTTT. Its protein product is CASRRQGATANEKLFF.

The chain joins TRBV30 to TRBJ2-5; possibly TRBD1 for D (6 bases). The germline CDR1 and CDR2 sequences are GTSNPN and SVGIG (reference sequence). Trimming took 0 bases from V and 1 from J, leaving 9 bases between them. This CDR3 is 14 amino acids long. DNA for the CDR3: TGTGCCTGGAGTGTACAGGGCCTCCAAGAGACCCAGTACTTC. Its protein is CAWSVQGLQETQYF.

The rearrangement links TRBV14 to TRBJ1-1, with D unclear. CDR3 size: 13 residues. The germline V and J ends were trimmed by 0 bases and 5 bases, with 7 bases remaining between them. CDR1 and CDR2 (germline): SGHDN, FVKESK. The CDR3 spells CASSQDRGTEAFF. The CDR3 DNA follows: TGTGCCAGCAGCCAAGATAGAGGGACTGAAGCTTTCTTT.

The chain joins TRBV9 to TRBJ1-4; 7 nucleotides agree with TRBD1. Germline V lookup: CDR1 SGDLS, CDR2 YYNGEE. The CDR3 has 15 amino acids. The V gene end was trimmed by 0 bases and the J gene end by 8 bases; junction bases not matched to a gene: 7. The CDR3 coding sequence is TGTGCCAGCAGCGTAGACCACAGGGGTTCGGAAAAACTGTTTTTT. The encoded protein is CASSVDHRGSEKLFF.

The chain carries TRBV11-3 and TRBJ1-1; D ambiguous. CDR1 is SGHNT, CDR2 YENEEA, per germline. The CDR3 spans 13 residues. V was trimmed by 5 bases and J by 8 bases, leaving 15 bases between them. The CDR3 protein is CASSPASPGEAFF. The CDR3 nucleotides read TGTGCCAGCAGCCCTGCTTCGCCCGGGGAAGCTTTCTTT.

The J gene is TRBJ1-2, the V gene TRBV10-2; tentative D call: TRBD1 (5 bases). The CDR3 covers 15 residues. From germline, CDR1 is WSHSY and CDR2 SAAADI. V lost 0 bases to trimming and J lost 4 bases, with 12 bases between them. The CDR3 DNA sequence: TGCGCCAGCAGTGAGTCGGGTGGGGCCGGCTATGGCTACACCTTC. Translated, it gives CASSESGGAGYGYTF.

The chain recombines TRBV28 with TRBJ2-7, with 7 bases fitting TRBD2. The ends lost 7 bases at V and 7 bases at J; junction bases unmatched: 7. Germline-derived CDR1 and CDR2 are MDHEN and SYDVKM. CDR3 size: 12 residues. The CDR3 spells CASTAGVWEQYF. CDR3 coding DNA: TGTGCCAGCACTGCGGGGGTATGGGAGCAGTACTTC.

The rearrangement uses TRBV29-1 and TRBJ1-2; D call uncertain. Germline V CDR1 and CDR2: SQVTM, ANQGSEA. The CDR3 consists of 12 residues. V was trimmed by 3 bases and J by 8 bases, leaving 13 bases between them. CDR3 loop: CSVDAGREGYTF. The CDR3 DNA sequence: TGCAGCGTTGACGCTGGGCGGGAGGGCTACACCTTC.